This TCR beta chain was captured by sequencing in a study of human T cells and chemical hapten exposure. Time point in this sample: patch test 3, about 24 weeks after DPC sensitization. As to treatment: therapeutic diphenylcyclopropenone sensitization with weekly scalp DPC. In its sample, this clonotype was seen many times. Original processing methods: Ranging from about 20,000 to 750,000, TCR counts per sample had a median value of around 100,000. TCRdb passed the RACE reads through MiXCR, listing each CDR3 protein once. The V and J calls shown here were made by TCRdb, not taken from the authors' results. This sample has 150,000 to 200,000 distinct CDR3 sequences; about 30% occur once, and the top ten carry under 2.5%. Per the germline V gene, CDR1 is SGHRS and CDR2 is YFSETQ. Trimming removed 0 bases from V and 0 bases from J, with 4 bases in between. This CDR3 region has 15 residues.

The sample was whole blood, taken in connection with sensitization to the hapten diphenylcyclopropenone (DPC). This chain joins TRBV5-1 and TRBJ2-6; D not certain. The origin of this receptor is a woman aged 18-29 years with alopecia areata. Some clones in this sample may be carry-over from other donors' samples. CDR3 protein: CASSLAGSGANVLTF. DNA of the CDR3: TGCGCCAGCAGCTTGGCTGGCTCTGGGGCCAACGTCCTGACTTTC.